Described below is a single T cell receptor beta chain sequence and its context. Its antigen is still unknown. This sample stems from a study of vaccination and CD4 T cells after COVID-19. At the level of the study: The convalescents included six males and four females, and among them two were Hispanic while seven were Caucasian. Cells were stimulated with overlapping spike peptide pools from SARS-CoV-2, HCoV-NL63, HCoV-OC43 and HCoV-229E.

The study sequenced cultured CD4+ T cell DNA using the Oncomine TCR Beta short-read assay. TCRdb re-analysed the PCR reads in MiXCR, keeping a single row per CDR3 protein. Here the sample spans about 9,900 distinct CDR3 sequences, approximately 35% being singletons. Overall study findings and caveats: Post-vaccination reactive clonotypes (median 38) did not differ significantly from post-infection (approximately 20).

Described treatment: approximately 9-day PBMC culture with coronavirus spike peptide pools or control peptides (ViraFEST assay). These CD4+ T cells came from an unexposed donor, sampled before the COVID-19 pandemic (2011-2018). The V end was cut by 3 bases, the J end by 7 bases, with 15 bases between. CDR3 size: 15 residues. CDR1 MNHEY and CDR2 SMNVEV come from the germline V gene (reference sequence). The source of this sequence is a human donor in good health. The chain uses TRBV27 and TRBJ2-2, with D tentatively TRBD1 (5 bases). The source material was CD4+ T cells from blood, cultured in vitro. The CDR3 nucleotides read TGTGCCAGCAGTTTCCGGAGAACAGGCAACGGGGAGCTGTTTTTT. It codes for CASSFRRTGNGELFF.